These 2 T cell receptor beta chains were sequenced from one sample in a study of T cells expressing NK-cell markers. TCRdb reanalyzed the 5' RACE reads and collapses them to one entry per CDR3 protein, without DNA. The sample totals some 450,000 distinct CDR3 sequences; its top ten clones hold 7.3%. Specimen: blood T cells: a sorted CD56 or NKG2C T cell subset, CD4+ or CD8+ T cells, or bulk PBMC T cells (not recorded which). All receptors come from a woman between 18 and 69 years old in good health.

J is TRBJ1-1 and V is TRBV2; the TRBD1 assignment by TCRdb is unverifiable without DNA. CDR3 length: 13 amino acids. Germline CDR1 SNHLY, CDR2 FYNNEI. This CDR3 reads CASRQGMGTEAFF.

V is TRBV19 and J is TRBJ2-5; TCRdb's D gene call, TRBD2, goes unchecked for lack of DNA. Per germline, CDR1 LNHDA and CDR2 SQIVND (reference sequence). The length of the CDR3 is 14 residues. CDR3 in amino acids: CASKASGVQETQYF.